Below, 25 T cell receptor beta chains from the same sample are listed, as sequenced in a study of OX40 agonist ivuxolimab in advanced cancers. Produced via immunoSEQ multiplex PCR; TCRdb's table is partial and in-frame only. Among 75,000 to 100,000 clones, approximately 87% were seen once, and the ten largest hold 5.5%. Sequencing was performed on CD4+ or CD8+ T cells sorted from blood, taken in a trial of the OX40 agonist ivuxolimab. The origin of the receptors is an adult with an advanced solid tumor such as melanoma, head and neck, liver or kidney cancer.

The rearrangement joins TRBV5-1 to TRBJ1-1; no reliable D call. The V gene's germline CDR1 is SGHRS and CDR2 YFSETQ. Trimming shortened V by 0 bases and J by 7 bases, and 16 bases separated the two germline ends. This CDR3 has 15 amino acids. This chain's CDR3 is CASSLGQARPIEAFF. CDR3 nucleotide sequence: TGCGCCAGCAGCTTGGGGCAGGCTCGCCCTATTGAAGCTTTCTTT.

This chain links TRBV7-2 with TRBJ1-2; 10 nucleotides line up with TRBD1. V shed 5 bases and J 4 bases; nucleotides not matched to a gene: 10. CDR3 length: 16 residues. The V gene's germline CDR1 is SGHTA and CDR2 FQGNSA. CDR3 nucleotide sequence: TGTGCCAGCAGCGGGACAGGGGAGTCGTGGGTCTATGGCTACACCTTC. Its protein is CASSGTGESWVYGYTF.

This clone was picked up a small number of times. The CDR3: CASSISGRGANEKLFF. The CDR3 DNA reads as TGTGCCAGTAGTATTTCAGGACGCGGGGCGAATGAAAAACTGTTTTTT. The chain combines TRBV19 with TRBJ1-4; possible D gene TRBD1, 5 bases. V gave up 3 bases and J gave up 5 bases, with 16 bases separating them. The CDR3 has 16 residues. Germline values: CDR1 LNHDA, CDR2 SQIVND (reference sequence).

V gene TRBV4-1 combines with J gene TRBJ1-6, with D unclear. Deletions cut 1 base from V and 1 base from J, with 17 bases between. Germline V gene lookup returns CDR1 MGHRA and CDR2 YSYEKL. The length of the CDR3 is 19 residues. The CDR3 loop is CASSQGRARTISYNSPLHF. CDR3 bases: TGCGCCAGCAGCCAAGGCCGGGCGCGGACGATATCCTATAATTCACCCCTCCACTTT.

V usage is TRBV5-6 and J usage is TRBJ2-5; D possibly corresponds to TRBD2 (5 bases). Judging by the DNA end, TRBJ2-7 fits better; the J call may be wrong. Germline loops: CDR1 SGHDT, CDR2 YYEEEE. The CDR3 is made up of 13 amino acids. Written as DNA, the CDR3 is TGTGCCAGCAGCTCCGCTAGCAGCTACGAGCAGTACTTC. It encodes CASSSASSYEQYF.

As concerns this clone: This same CDR3 is encoded by further DNA sequences in the sample. The genes are TRBV20-1 and TRBJ2-3; no firm D call. CDR1 and CDR2 (germline): DFQATT, SNEGSKA (reference sequence). Trimming took 3 bases from V and 4 from J, leaving 5 bases between them. The CDR3 has 11 residues. DNA of the CDR3: TGCAGTGCTAGCGGTTCAGATACGCAGTATTTT. Translation gives CSASGSDTQYF.

The V gene is TRBV5-1, the J gene TRBJ1-4, with D tentatively TRBD1 (5 bases). This CDR3 is built from 17 residues. CDR1 SGHRS and CDR2 YFSETQ come from the germline V gene. The V gene lost 0 bases and the J gene lost 4 bases, with 16 bases spanning the gap. The CDR3 spells CASSLGADRPLNEKLFF. CDR3 coding DNA: TGCGCCAGCAGCTTGGGGGCCGACAGACCACTTAATGAAAAACTGTTTTTT.

The CDR3 region is CASSPRGYNEKLFF. The CDR3 DNA is TGTGCCAGCAGCCCCAGGGGGTATAATGAAAAACTGTTTTTT. The chain has TRBV7-8 and TRBJ1-4, with 7 bases that match TRBD1. CDR1 is SGHVS and CDR2 is FQNEAQ in the germline V gene. V trimming: 5 bases; J trimming: 4 bases; junction bases outside the gene matches: 4. The CDR3 is made up of 14 amino acids.

V gene TRBV6-1 combines with J gene TRBJ2-1; D is unresolved. The V and J ends lost 6 bases and 0 bases respectively, with 9 bases between them. Per the germline V gene, CDR1 is MNHNS and CDR2 is SASEGT. This CDR3 has 14 amino acids. Here the CDR3 reads CASSLTHSYNEQFF. CDR3 nucleotide sequence: TGTGCCAGCAGCCTGACTCACTCCTACAATGAGCAGTTCTTC.

This CDR3 reads CASEKAGQSHYGYTF. CDR3 bases: TGTGCCAGTGAGAAGGCAGGGCAGAGCCACTATGGCTACACCTTC. V usage is TRBV6-1 and J usage is TRBJ1-2, with TRBD1 as a possible D gene (5 bases). The CDR3 is made up of 15 amino acids. V lost 9 bases and J lost 3, with 20 bases in between. CDR1 is MNHNS and CDR2 is SASEGT in the germline V gene.

At least ten counts were recorded for this clone. The chain uses TRBV20-1 and TRBJ1-3; D unclear. CDR1 DFQATT and CDR2 SNEGSKA come from the germline V gene (reference sequence). This CDR3 has 11 amino acids. The germline V and J ends were trimmed by 3 bases and 4 bases, with 4 bases remaining between them. This CDR3 reads CSASWGNTIYF. The DNA for the CDR3 is TGCAGTGCTAGTTGGGGAAACACCATATATTTT.

This chain joins TRBV19 and TRBJ2-1, with TRBD2 matching over 10 bases. Trimming took 6 bases from V and 8 from J; bases not matched to a gene: 13. CDR3 size: 16 residues. Germline CDR1 and CDR2: LNHDA and SQIVND (reference sequence). This CDR3 is CASRPTGAGGYDEQFF. CDR3 DNA sequence: TGTGCCAGTAGACCGACGGGAGCGGGAGGGTACGATGAGCAGTTCTTC.

The chain employs TRBV14 and TRBJ1-1, with D uncertain. The V end was cut by 2 bases, the J end by 0 bases, with 7 bases between. Germline V gene lookup returns CDR1 SGHDN and CDR2 FVKESK. The CDR3 totals 14 residues. In DNA form, the CDR3 reads TGTGCCAGCAGCCAACCAGGCATGAACACTGAAGCTTTCTTT. Its protein product is CASSQPGMNTEAFF.

The chain has TRBV18 and TRBJ2-5, with 7 bases aligning to TRBD1. The CDR3 is 17 amino acids. V shed 2 bases and J 4 bases; nucleotides not matched to a gene: 13. Germline V gives CDR1 KGHSH, CDR2 LQKENI. The CDR3, as DNA: TGTGCCAGCTCACCAGGCTTAGGGGGCCAATTGGGAGAGACCCAGTACTTC. It yields the protein CASSPGLGGQLGETQYF.

This chain uses TRBV7-9 with TRBJ2-7; 8 positions match TRBD2. The J segment lost 2 bases and the V segment lost 2 bases, leaving 8 bases of the junction unmatched. The CDR3 loop spans 16 amino acids. From germline, CDR1 is SEHNR and CDR2 FQNEAQ (reference sequence). The DNA for the CDR3 is TGTGCCAGCAGCTTAACTAGCGGACCAACTACCTACGAGCAGTACTTC. Residues: CASSLTSGPTTYEQYF.

The rearrangement joins TRBV7-9 to TRBJ2-5; 7 bases align to TRBD1. The J call may be incorrect, as the DNA end agrees better with TRBJ2-7. The germline gives CDR1 SEHNR, CDR2 FQNEAQ (reference sequence). The CDR3 consists of 15 residues. CDR3 residues: CASSSGTASSYEQYF. The CDR3 coding sequence is TGTGCCAGCAGCTCAGGGACAGCGAGCTCCTACGAGCAGTACTTC.

The rearrangement joins TRBV7-3 to TRBJ2-3; D could derive from TRBD1 or TRBD2 (6 bases each). The V and J ends lost 1 base and 1 base respectively, with 9 bases between them. This CDR3 is 15 amino acids long. Per germline, CDR1 SGHTA and CDR2 FQGTGA. The CDR3 nucleotides are TGTGCCAGCAGCTTAAGGGGGGCCCGCACAGATACGCAGTATTTT. Its protein product is CASSLRGARTDTQYF.

V and J are TRBV5-1 and TRBJ1-2, with D unclear. This CDR3 contains 14 residues. Trimming shortened V by 0 bases and J by 2 bases, and 8 bases separated the two germline ends. The germline gives CDR1 SGHRS, CDR2 YFSETQ. CDR3 residues: CASSLDPGNYGYTF. The CDR3 nucleotides read TGCGCCAGCAGCTTGGATCCGGGGAACTATGGCTACACCTTC.

V gene TRBV7-8 combines with J gene TRBJ2-7; TRBD1 matches 9 bases. Unmatched junction bases numbered 1, after V lost 1 base and J lost 3 bases. The CDR3 loop spans 14 amino acids. Germline-derived CDR1 and CDR2 are SGHVS and FQNEAQ. As DNA, the CDR3 is TGTGCCAGCAGCTTAGTGGACAGGGGCTACGAGCAGTACTTC. This translates into CASSLVDRGYEQYF.

The chain uses TRBV6-5 and TRBJ1-1; a possible D gene is TRBD1 (6 bases). V gave up 0 bases and J gave up 11 bases, with 16 bases separating them. Germline V gives CDR1 MNHEY, CDR2 SVGAGI. The CDR3 is 14 amino acids. The CDR3 DNA follows: TGTGCCAGCAGTTACTCGAGTAGCGGGGGGCGGGCTTTCTTT. This encodes CASSYSSSGGRAFF.

The V and J genes are TRBV7-2 and TRBJ1-1, with D possibly matching TRBD1 (6 bases). This CDR3 has 14 amino acids. V lost 1 base and J lost 4, with 10 bases in between. Per the germline V gene, CDR1 is SGHTA and CDR2 is FQGNSA. The CDR3 protein is CASSLGQGFTEAFF. CDR3 DNA: TGTGCCAGCAGCTTAGGGCAGGGGTTCACTGAAGCTTTCTTT.

A note on this clone: Other DNA sequences in this specimen translate into the identical CDR3. The V call is TRBV11-2, the J call TRBJ1-1, with unresolved D. This CDR3 contains 14 residues. Trimming removed 3 bases from V and 0 bases from J, with 8 bases in between. Germline assignment: CDR1 SGHAT and CDR2 FQNNGV. The DNA for the CDR3 is TGTGCCAGCAGCTTGAGTGACCTGAACACTGAAGCTTTCTTT. It codes for CASSLSDLNTEAFF.

The chain carries TRBV5-8 and TRBJ2-5; TRBD1 or TRBD2 may be the D gene (5 bases each). Germline CDR1 is SGHTS and CDR2 is YDEGEE. Trimming left V 3 bases short and J 5 bases short, with 17 bases between. The CDR3 consists of 15 residues. The CDR3 loop reads CASSSGTRGTETQYF. In DNA, the CDR3 is TGTGCCAGCAGCTCGGGGACCCGCGGAACGGAGACCCAGTACTTC.

The chain links TRBV7-9 to TRBJ1-2; TRBD1 agrees at 7 bases. There are 13 residues in the CDR3. The J segment lost 8 bases and the V segment lost 5 bases, leaving 8 bases of the junction unmatched. CDR1 and CDR2 from the germline V gene are SEHNR and FQNEAQ (reference sequence). The CDR3: CASSPTGTNGYTF. The CDR3 DNA follows: TGTGCCAGCAGCCCGACAGGGACGAACGGCTACACCTTC. Supplemented by reference TRBV7-9 and TRBJ1-2, the full variable domain reads DTGVSQNPRHKITKRGQNVTFRCDPISEHNRLYWYRQTLGQGPEFLTYFQNEAQLEKSRLLSDRFSAERPKGSFSTLEIQRTEQGDSAMYLCASSPTGTNGYTFGSGTRLTVV.

This chain links TRBV11-2 with TRBJ2-3, with D maybe TRBD2 (5 bases). The V gene's germline CDR1 is SGHAT and CDR2 FQNNGV. V lost 3 bases, J lost 2 bases, and 15 bases lay in between. This CDR3 has 16 residues. The CDR3 sequence: CASSLSPTGITDTQYF. The CDR3 DNA reads TGTGCCAGCAGCTTGTCCCCTACCGGGATCACAGATACGCAGTATTTT.